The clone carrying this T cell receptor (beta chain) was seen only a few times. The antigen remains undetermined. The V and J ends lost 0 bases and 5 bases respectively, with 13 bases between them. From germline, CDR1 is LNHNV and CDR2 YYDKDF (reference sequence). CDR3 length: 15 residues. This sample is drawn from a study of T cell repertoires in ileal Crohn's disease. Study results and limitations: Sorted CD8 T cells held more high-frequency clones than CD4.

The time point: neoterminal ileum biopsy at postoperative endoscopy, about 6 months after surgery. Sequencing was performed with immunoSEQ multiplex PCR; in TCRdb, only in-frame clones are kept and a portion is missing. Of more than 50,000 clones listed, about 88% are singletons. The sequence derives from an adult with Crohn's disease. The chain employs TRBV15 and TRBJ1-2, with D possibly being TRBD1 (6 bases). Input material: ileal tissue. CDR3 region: CATSRDQGFGYGYTF. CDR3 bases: TGTGCCACCAGCAGAGATCAGGGGTTTGGGTATGGCTACACCTTC.